The 6 T cell receptor beta chains listed next were all sequenced from one sample in a study of shared clonotypes between healthy human individuals. CD45RO-negative cells were positively selected for CCR7, leaving out terminally differentiated effector memory CD45RA+ cells. Assay used: immunoSEQ multiplex PCR; TCRdb lists only in-frame clones, some missing. The data hold roughly 890,000 clones, with 92% observed a single time. What was sequenced was naive CD8+ T cells sorted from blood. Receptors were obtained from a man in his thirties or forties in good health.

CDR3 loop: CASSLIQGPNYGYTF. For the CDR3, the DNA is TGTGCCAGCAGCTTAATACAGGGGCCTAACTATGGCTACACCTTC. V gene TRBV7-9 combines with J gene TRBJ1-2; 7 bases map to TRBD1. Germline V lookup: CDR1 SEHNR, CDR2 FQNEAQ (reference sequence). CDR3 length: 15 residues. V lost 2 bases, J lost 0 bases, and 3 bases stayed unmatched.

This chain links TRBV7-9 with TRBJ1-2; D gene unclear. Germline V gene lookup returns CDR1 SEHNR and CDR2 FQNEAQ (reference sequence). V dropped 5 bases and J dropped 5 bases, with 18 bases sitting between them. This CDR3 contains 15 residues. The CDR3 reads CASSIQSVGLYGYTF. Written as DNA, the CDR3 is TGTGCCAGCAGCATCCAGTCTGTGGGCTTGTATGGCTACACCTTC.

This chain uses TRBV4-3 with TRBJ2-3; 9 positions agree with TRBD1. CDR1 LGHNA and CDR2 YSLEER come from the germline V gene. The CDR3 is 16 amino acids. J lost 0 bases, V lost 0 bases, and 1 base had no gene match. The DNA of the CDR3 is TGCGCCAGCAGCCAAGATGGGACAGGGAGCACAGATACGCAGTATTTT. Translating it yields CASSQDGTGSTDTQYF.

V and J are TRBV10-3 and TRBJ2-5; the match to TRBD2 covers 8 bases. Germline V gene sequence: CDR1 ENHRY, CDR2 SYGVKD. CDR3 size: 15 residues. The V gene end was trimmed by 2 bases and the J gene end by 5 bases; junction bases not matched to a gene: 7. The CDR3 region is CAISEGVSGSETQYF. In DNA, the CDR3 is TGTGCCATCAGTGAGGGGGTGAGCGGGAGCGAGACCCAGTACTTC.

Turning to this clone: Because the CDR3 is missing its conserved closing phenylalanine or tryptophan, this is likely a read error. The DNA is omitted, as the CDR3 cannot be located on it reliably, and the CDR3 follows TCRdb's listing. V usage is TRBV5-4 and J usage is TRBJ2-3; no DNA check was done on the table's D call, TRBD2. The CDR3 sequence runs 9 residues, both termini included. Germline V gene lookup returns CDR1 SGHNT and CDR2 YYREEE (reference sequence). The CDR3 here is CASSFDSGN.

This clone appeared once. The rearrangement uses TRBV15 and TRBJ2-5, with TRBD2 matching 10 bases. V lost 5 bases, J lost 2 bases, and 5 bases stayed unmatched. Germline loops: CDR1 LNHNV, CDR2 YYDKDF (reference sequence). The CDR3 extends over 15 amino acids. The CDR3 protein is CATSVLAGGQETQYF. For the CDR3, the DNA is TGTGCCACCAGCGTATTAGCGGGGGGACAAGAGACCCAGTACTTC.